This section outlines one TCR beta chain sequence together with its context. The entry originates in a study of OX40 agonist ivuxolimab in advanced cancers. Across the whole study: Enrollees could have had prior anti-PD-1, anti-PD-L1 or anti-CTLA-4 therapy, which around 43% had received.

Sequenced by immunoSEQ multiplex PCR; TCRdb stores in-frame clones only, minus some. The sample includes about 63,000 clones, roughly nine tenths of them seen just once. The CDR3 sequence is 16 residues long. Deletions cut 2 bases from V and 2 bases from J, with 15 bases between. The germline V gene encodes CDR1 SEHNR and CDR2 FQNEAQ (reference sequence). J is TRBJ1-1 and V is TRBV7-9, with D possibly matching TRBD1 (6 bases). This receptor was taken from an adult with an advanced solid tumor such as melanoma, head and neck, liver or kidney cancer. The specimen comprised CD4+ or CD8+ T cells sorted from blood, sampled in a trial of the OX40 agonist ivuxolimab. CDR3 sequence: CASSLLSGGPNTEAFF. The CDR3 DNA reads as TGTGCCAGCAGCTTATTGTCGGGGGGGCCTAACACTGAAGCTTTCTTT.